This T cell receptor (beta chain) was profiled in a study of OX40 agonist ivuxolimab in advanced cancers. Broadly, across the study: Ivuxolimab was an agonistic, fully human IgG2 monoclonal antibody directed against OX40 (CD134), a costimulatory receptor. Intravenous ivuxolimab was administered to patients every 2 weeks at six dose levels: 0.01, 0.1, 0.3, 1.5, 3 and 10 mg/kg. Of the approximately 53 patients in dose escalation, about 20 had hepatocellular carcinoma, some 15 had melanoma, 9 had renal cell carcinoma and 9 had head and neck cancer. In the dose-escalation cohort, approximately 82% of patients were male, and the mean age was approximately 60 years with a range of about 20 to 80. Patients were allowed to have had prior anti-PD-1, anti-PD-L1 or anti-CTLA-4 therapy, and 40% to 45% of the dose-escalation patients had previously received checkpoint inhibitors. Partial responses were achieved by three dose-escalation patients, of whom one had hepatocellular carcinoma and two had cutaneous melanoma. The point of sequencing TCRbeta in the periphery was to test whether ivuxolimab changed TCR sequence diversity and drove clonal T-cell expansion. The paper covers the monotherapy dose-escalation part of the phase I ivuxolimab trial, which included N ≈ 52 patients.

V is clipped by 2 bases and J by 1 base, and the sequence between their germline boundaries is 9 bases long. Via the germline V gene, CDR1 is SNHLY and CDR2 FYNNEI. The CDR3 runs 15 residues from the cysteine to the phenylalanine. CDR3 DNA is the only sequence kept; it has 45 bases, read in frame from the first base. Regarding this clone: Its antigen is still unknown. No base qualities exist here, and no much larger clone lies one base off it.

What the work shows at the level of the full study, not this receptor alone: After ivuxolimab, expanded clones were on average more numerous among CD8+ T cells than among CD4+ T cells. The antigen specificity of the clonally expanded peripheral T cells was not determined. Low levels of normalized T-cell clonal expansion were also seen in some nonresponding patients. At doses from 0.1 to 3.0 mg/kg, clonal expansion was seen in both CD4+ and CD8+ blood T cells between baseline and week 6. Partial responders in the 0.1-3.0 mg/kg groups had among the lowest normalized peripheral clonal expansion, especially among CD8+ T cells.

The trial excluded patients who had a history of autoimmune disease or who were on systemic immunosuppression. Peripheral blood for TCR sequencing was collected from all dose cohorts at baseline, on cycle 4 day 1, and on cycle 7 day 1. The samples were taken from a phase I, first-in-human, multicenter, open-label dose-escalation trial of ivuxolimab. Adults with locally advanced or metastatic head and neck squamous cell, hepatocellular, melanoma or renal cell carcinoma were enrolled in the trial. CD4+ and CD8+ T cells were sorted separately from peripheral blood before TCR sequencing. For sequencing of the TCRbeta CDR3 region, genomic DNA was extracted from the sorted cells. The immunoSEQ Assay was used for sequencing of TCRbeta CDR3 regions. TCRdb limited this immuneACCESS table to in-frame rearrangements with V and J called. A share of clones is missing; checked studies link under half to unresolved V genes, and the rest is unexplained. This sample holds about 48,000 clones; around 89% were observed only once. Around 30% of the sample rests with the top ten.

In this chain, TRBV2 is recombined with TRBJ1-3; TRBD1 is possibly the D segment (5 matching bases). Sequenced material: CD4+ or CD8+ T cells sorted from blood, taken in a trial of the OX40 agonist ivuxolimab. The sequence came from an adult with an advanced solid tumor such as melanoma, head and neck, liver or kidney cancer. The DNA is TGTGCCAGCAGTGAATTGGCAGGGTCTGGAAACACCATATATTTT. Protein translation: CASSELAGSGNTIYF.